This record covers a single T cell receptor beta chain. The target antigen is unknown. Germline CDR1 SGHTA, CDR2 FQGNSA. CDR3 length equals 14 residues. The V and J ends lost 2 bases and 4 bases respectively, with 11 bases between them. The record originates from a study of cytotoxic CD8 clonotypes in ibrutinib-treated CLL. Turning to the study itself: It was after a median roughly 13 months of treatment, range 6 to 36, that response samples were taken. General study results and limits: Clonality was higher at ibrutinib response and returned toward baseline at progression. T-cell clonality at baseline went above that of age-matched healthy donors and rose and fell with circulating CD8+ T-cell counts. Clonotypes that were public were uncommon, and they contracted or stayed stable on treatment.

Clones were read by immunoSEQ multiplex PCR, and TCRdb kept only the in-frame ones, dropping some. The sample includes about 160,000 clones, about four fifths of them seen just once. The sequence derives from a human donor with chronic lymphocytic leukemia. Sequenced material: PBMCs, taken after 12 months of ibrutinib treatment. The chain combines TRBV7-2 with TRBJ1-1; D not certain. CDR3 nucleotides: TGTGCCAGCAGCTTAATAAGCAGAAGCACTGAAGCTTTCTTT. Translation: CASSLISRSTEAFF.